This is a list of T cell receptor beta chains from one sample in a study of T cells in Graves' hyperthyroidism and ophthalmopathy. MiXCR, run by TCRdb on the multiplex PCR reads, gives a single entry per CDR3 protein. The sample has approximately 300,000 distinct CDR3 sequences; roughly 20% are singletons. The material sequenced was blood. The receptors stem from a man in his forties or fifties with Graves' ophthalmopathy. Each CDR3 is given without its conserved first and last residue.

j_call v_call cdr3_aa
TRBJ2-1 TRBV2 ASSGILAGGRSSYNEQF
TRBJ1-2 TRBV3-1 ASSQTGQGSYGYT
TRBJ2-7 TRBV2 AGGTSNHEQY
TRBJ2-2 TRBV2 ASSVGQGSTGELF
TRBJ2-1 TRBV12-3/TRBV12-4 VSRGAGKREQF
TRBJ2-7 TRBV27 ASSSPGQGFYEQY
TRBJ2-6 TRBV5-4 ASSFESTGSGANVLT
TRBJ2-2 TRBV7-2 ASSRTSGYGGELF
TRBJ2-1 TRBV9 ASSVGSSGTYNEQF
TRBJ1-5 TRBV4-2 ASSQDAPTYQPQH
TRBJ2-3 TRBV29-1 SVGGGVDTQY
TRBJ2-7 TRBV28 ASSSDSELNEQY
TRBJ2-5 TRBV20-1 SARPQLGGTQY
TRBJ2-5 TRBV7-2 ASSLEQGEWATQY
TRBJ2-1 TRBV28 ASSLLTGEQF
TRBJ1-6 TRBV18 ASSPPAYNSPLH
TRBJ2-7 TRBV6-1 ASLSAYEQY
TRBJ2-4 TRBV3-1 ASSQGGGHGSIQY
TRBJ1-4 TRBV30 AWTAGAGPDKLF
TRBJ2-2 TRBV5-1 ASSLVAGGNTGELF
TRBJ2-7 TRBV28 ASSLWAAPTYEQY
TRBJ2-4 TRBV15 ATSRDSPSQIDIQY
TRBJ2-7 TRBV19 ASSIGLGQLEQY
TRBJ2-7 TRBV28 ASSPPFLEQY
TRBJ2-7 TRBV10-3 AISESPSNSYEQY
TRBJ2-7 TRBV7-6 ASSLSGEGREQY
TRBJ2-1 TRBV24-1 ATSHPGASGADEQF
TRBJ1-2 TRBV9 ASSVASGHHYGYT
TRBJ1-5 TRBV28 ASRLNTQPQH
TRBJ2-7 TRBV5-1 ASSFSRFSYEQY
TRBJ2-7 TRBV28 ASSLGTGTDEQY
TRBJ2-7 TRBV25-1 ASSDLGLGGAYEQY
TRBJ2-1 TRBV7-9 ASSTGQGVEEQF
TRBJ2-5 TRBV11-2 ASSSTSGRQTQY
TRBJ1-1 TRBV6-1 ASRRDRGWNTEAF
TRBJ2-3 TRBV14 ASSQEPLGAGALDTQY
TRBJ1-1 TRBV2 AIGGNTEAF
TRBJ1-5 TRBV6-2/TRBV6-3 ASSSPGRSSNQPQH
TRBJ1-6 TRBV28 ASSLLNSPLH
TRBJ1-1 TRBV7-8 ASSLVTAPNTEAF